This is a list of T cell receptor beta chains from one sample in a study of blood T cell repertoires in COVID-19. Generated by immunoSEQ multiplex PCR, the TCRdb table keeps only in-frame clones and is missing some. The sample carries roughly 310,000 clones, 88% recorded once. Sequencing input: peripheral blood. Source of these receptors: a woman between 50 and 59 years old with active or convalescent COVID-19. Both conserved end residues are part of each CDR3. Fields, in order: CDR3 DNA, CDR3 protein, V gene, J gene, D gene. D genes are given only for firm matches.

TGTGCCAGCTCACCAGACAGAAATAATGAAAAACTGTTTTTT	CASSPDRNNEKLFF	TRBV18	TRBJ1-4	NA
TGTGCCAGCAGCCAAGACAGGCGGGGGGGCCTACAGACCCAGTACTTC	CASSQDRRGGLQTQYF	TRBV4-2	TRBJ2-5	TRBD2
TGTGCCACCCGAGGGCCCCTTAGCAATCAGCCCCAGCATTTT	CATRGPLSNQPQHF	TRBV27	TRBJ1-5	NA
TGTGCCAGCAACCTACAGGGGTCCTACGAGCAGTACTTC	CASNLQGSYEQYF	TRBV28	TRBJ2-7	TRBD1
TGTGCTAGTGGTTTGCCACAGTCATATAGCACAGATACGCAGTATTTT	CASGLPQSYSTDTQYF	TRBV12-5	TRBJ2-3	NA
TGTGCCATCAGTTCGGGGACAGGGAGCTATGGCTACACCTTC	CAISSGTGSYGYTF	TRBV10-3	TRBJ1-2	TRBD1
TGTGCCAGCAGGACTAGCGGGGGGTCAGATACGCAGTATTTT	CASRTSGGSDTQYF	TRBV2	TRBJ2-3	TRBD2
TGTGCCAGCAGCCCCCGAGGTAGCGAAAAACTGTTTTTT	CASSPRGSEKLFF	TRBV11-3	TRBJ1-4	NA
TGCGCCAGCAGCCAAAATCAGGCTACTGAAGCTTTCTTT	CASSQNQATEAFF	TRBV4-3	TRBJ1-1	NA
TGTGCCAGCAGCTTTGGGGACAGCTACGAGCAGTACTTC	CASSFGDSYEQYF	TRBV7-2	TRBJ2-7	TRBD1
TGTGCCAGCAGTTACTCAGGGGCGATCAGTCAGCCCCAGCATTTT	CASSYSGAISQPQHF	TRBV6-2/TRBV6-3	TRBJ1-5	NA
TGTGCCAGCAGTTTCGGAGGACGGGAGGCTGAAGCTTTCTTT	CASSFGGREAEAFF	TRBV5-4	TRBJ1-1	NA